This is a list of T cell receptor beta chains from one sample in a study of cytomegalovirus exposure and HLA in healthy donors. Sequenced by immunoSEQ multiplex PCR; TCRdb stores in-frame clones only, minus some. Of some 80,000 clones in the sample, about 9.5% were seen once. The sequencing sample was made of PBMCs. These TCRs come from a man aged 55 to 69 in good health and CMV-seropositive. Both conserved end residues are part of each CDR3. Each record gives: D gene, CDR3 length, V gene, clone size, J gene, CDR3 DNA, CDR3 protein. The D gene is left open where the match is weak. Only some rows state a clone size, as once, few, many or a class for expanded clones.

d_gene: NA
len: 14
v_gene: TRBV7-9
abundance: few
j_gene: TRBJ1-1
CDR3nt: TGTGCCAGCAGACAGACGGGGGAGGACACTGAAGCTTTCTTT
CDR3aa: CASRQTGEDTEAFF

d_gene: NA
len: 11
v_gene: TRBV30
abundance: few
j_gene: TRBJ2-7
CDR3nt: TGTGCCTGGACCGGGAGCTACGAGCAGTACTTC
CDR3aa: CAWTGSYEQYF

d_gene: NA
len: 14
v_gene: TRBV28
abundance: NA
j_gene: TRBJ1-2
CDR3nt: TGTGCCAGCAACGGGGGGCTACGAGGCTATGGCTACACCTTC
CDR3aa: CASNGGLRGYGYTF

d_gene: NA
len: 15
v_gene: TRBV30
abundance: NA
j_gene: TRBJ2-1
CDR3nt: TGTGCCTGGAGTCAATTAGGGACTGGCCACAATGAGCAGTTCTTC
CDR3aa: CAWSQLGTGHNEQFF

d_gene: NA
len: 14
v_gene: TRBV2
abundance: NA
j_gene: TRBJ2-3
CDR3nt: TGTGCCGTAGGCCTCCGGGACATCACAGATACGCAGTATTTT
CDR3aa: CAVGLRDITDTQYF

d_gene: NA
len: 15
v_gene: TRBV14
abundance: few
j_gene: TRBJ2-1
CDR3nt: TGTGCCAGCAGCCAAGCAGTTAACTCCTACAATGAGCAGTTCTTC
CDR3aa: CASSQAVNSYNEQFF

d_gene: NA
len: 14
v_gene: TRBV27
abundance: NA
j_gene: TRBJ2-1
CDR3nt: TGTGCCAGCAGTGCCGCCGGGGCCTACAATGAGCAGTTCTTC
CDR3aa: CASSAAGAYNEQFF

d_gene: NA
len: 15
v_gene: TRBV5-1
abundance: NA
j_gene: TRBJ1-3
CDR3nt: TGCGCCAGCAGCTTGATGGGAGCGAAGGGAAACACCATATATTTT
CDR3aa: CASSLMGAKGNTIYF

d_gene: NA
len: 15
v_gene: TRBV19
abundance: once
j_gene: TRBJ1-2
CDR3nt: TGTGCCAGTAGTCCGTCACAGGGATCTGGCTATGGCTACACCTTC
CDR3aa: CASSPSQGSGYGYTF

d_gene: TRBD2
len: 17
v_gene: TRBV30
abundance: NA
j_gene: TRBJ2-1
CDR3nt: TGTGCCTGGATCCCTCGTTGGACTAGCGGGGAAGGCAATGAGCAGTTCTTC
CDR3aa: CAWIPRWTSGEGNEQFF

d_gene: TRBD2
len: 18
v_gene: TRBV7-2
abundance: NA
j_gene: TRBJ2-5
CDR3nt: TGTGCCAGCAGCTTAGTGGGACTAGCGGGGGGATTCCAAGAGACCCAGTACTTC
CDR3aa: CASSLVGLAGGFQETQYF

d_gene: NA
len: 13
v_gene: TRBV30
abundance: few
j_gene: TRBJ1-1
CDR3nt: TGTGCCTGGAGTGAACAGAGGAACACTGAAGCTTTCTTT
CDR3aa: CAWSEQRNTEAFF

d_gene: NA
len: 14
v_gene: TRBV27
abundance: NA
j_gene: TRBJ1-2
CDR3nt: TGTGCCAGCAGACCTCTCTCAACAGGCTATGGCTACACCTTC
CDR3aa: CASRPLSTGYGYTF

d_gene: NA
len: 14
v_gene: TRBV4-2
abundance: few
j_gene: TRBJ2-3
CDR3nt: TGTGCCAGCAGCCAGGGGCAGTCCCCGGGTACGCAGTATTTT
CDR3aa: CASSQGQSPGTQYF

d_gene: TRBD1
len: 13
v_gene: TRBV6-5
abundance: few
j_gene: TRBJ1-3
CDR3nt: TGTGCCAGCTTACAGGGGGCTGGAAACACCATATATTTT
CDR3aa: CASLQGAGNTIYF

d_gene: TRBD1
len: 15
v_gene: TRBV15
abundance: few
j_gene: TRBJ1-2
CDR3nt: TGTGCCACCAGTCGGATCAGGGGGGAGGTCTATGGCTACACCTTC
CDR3aa: CATSRIRGEVYGYTF

d_gene: TRBD1
len: 13
v_gene: TRBV5-4
abundance: NA
j_gene: TRBJ1-4
CDR3nt: TGTGCCAGCAGCCTCGACAGGGTTGAAAAACTGTTTTTT
CDR3aa: CASSLDRVEKLFF

d_gene: TRBD2
len: 17
v_gene: TRBV4-1
abundance: few
j_gene: TRBJ2-3
CDR3nt: TGCGCCAGCAGCCATTACCCACTAGCGGGAGAAACAGATACGCAGTATTTT
CDR3aa: CASSHYPLAGETDTQYF

d_gene: TRBD2
len: 15
v_gene: TRBV10-1
abundance: NA
j_gene: TRBJ2-1
CDR3nt: TGCGCCAGCAGTGAGAGCGGGGGGGCCGGCAATGAGCAGTTCTTC
CDR3aa: CASSESGGAGNEQFF

d_gene: NA
len: 16
v_gene: TRBV6-4
abundance: NA
j_gene: TRBJ2-1
CDR3nt: TGTGCCAGCAGTGCGAGACCTACTAGGGCGAACAATGAGCAGTTCTTC
CDR3aa: CASSARPTRANNEQFF

d_gene: NA
len: 13
v_gene: TRBV18
abundance: few
j_gene: TRBJ2-5
CDR3nt: TGTGCCAGCTCCCCTCCGGGTCAAGAGACCCAGTACTTC
CDR3aa: CASSPPGQETQYF

d_gene: NA
len: 14
v_gene: TRBV5-4
abundance: few
j_gene: TRBJ1-1
CDR3nt: TGTGCCAGCAGCTTCAGTGCAGGGGCCGCTGAAGCTTTCTTT
CDR3aa: CASSFSAGAAEAFF

d_gene: TRBD1
len: 15
v_gene: TRBV6-6
abundance: NA
j_gene: TRBJ1-2
CDR3nt: TGTGCCAGCAGTTACGAAGCTACAGGGGGGAAAGGCTACACCTTC
CDR3aa: CASSYEATGGKGYTF

d_gene: NA
len: 15
v_gene: TRBV6-5
abundance: NA
j_gene: TRBJ2-7
CDR3nt: TGTGCCAGCAGTTATTCGAGAGGGTCTCTAGACGAGCAGTACTTC
CDR3aa: CASSYSRGSLDEQYF

d_gene: NA
len: 15
v_gene: TRBV4-1
abundance: few
j_gene: TRBJ1-4
CDR3nt: TGCGCCAGCAGCCAGGGGGACTTAACTAATGAAAAACTGTTTTTT
CDR3aa: CASSQGDLTNEKLFF

d_gene: NA
len: 14
v_gene: TRBV6-1
abundance: NA
j_gene: TRBJ1-1
CDR3nt: TGTGCCAGCAGTGGCCCCAGGGTCCGAGATTTCGCTTTCTTT
CDR3aa: CASSGPRVRDFAFF

d_gene: TRBD2
len: 14
v_gene: TRBV10-3
abundance: once
j_gene: TRBJ2-5
CDR3nt: TGTGCCATCGCCAAGGCGGGAGACAGTGAGACCCAGTACTTC
CDR3aa: CAIAKAGDSETQYF

d_gene: NA
len: 15
v_gene: TRBV28
abundance: few
j_gene: TRBJ2-1
CDR3nt: TGTGCCAGCAGTTTATTCGCACTCCGGTACAATGAGCAGTTCTTC
CDR3aa: CASSLFALRYNEQFF

d_gene: NA
len: 15
v_gene: TRBV10-2
abundance: NA
j_gene: TRBJ2-1
CDR3nt: TGCGCCAGCAGTGGTGGCAGGGTAGGTTACAATGAGCAGTTCTTC
CDR3aa: CASSGGRVGYNEQFF